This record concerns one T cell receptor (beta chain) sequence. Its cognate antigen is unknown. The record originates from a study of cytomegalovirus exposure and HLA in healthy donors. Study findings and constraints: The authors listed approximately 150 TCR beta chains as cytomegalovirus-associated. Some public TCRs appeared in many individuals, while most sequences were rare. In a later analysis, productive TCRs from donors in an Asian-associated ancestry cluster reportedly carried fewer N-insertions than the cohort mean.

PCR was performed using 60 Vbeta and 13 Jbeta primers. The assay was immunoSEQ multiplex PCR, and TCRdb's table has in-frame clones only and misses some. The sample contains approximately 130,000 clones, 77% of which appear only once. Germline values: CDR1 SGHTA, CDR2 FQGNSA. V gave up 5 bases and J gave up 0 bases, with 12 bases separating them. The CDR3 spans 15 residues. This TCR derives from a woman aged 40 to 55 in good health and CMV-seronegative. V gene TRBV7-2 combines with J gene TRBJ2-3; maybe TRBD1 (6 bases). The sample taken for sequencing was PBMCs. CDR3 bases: TGTGCCAGCAGCAACGGACAGTTCAGCACAGATACGCAGTATTTT. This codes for CASSNGQFSTDTQYF.